This T cell receptor (beta chain) was retrieved from a study of blood T cells in healthy people across ages. Primers used in a second PCR of roughly 6 to 12 cycles were a sample-barcoded 5' primer and a J-beta primer mix. Carrying 12 random nucleotides, a template-switch adaptor labeled each individual cDNA molecule. A minimum of 2.5 million CDR3-containing paired-end reads was obtained for each sample. TCRdb used MiXCR to reprocess the 5' RACE reads, holding one entry per CDR3 protein. The sample has 650,000 to 800,000 distinct CDR3 sequences, around 50% seen once. Study-level findings and limits: Unknown donor CMV status possibly confounded expanded clonotype changes.

Of note for this clonotype: Its target is not known.

This sequence originates from a woman over 75 in good health. The sequencing input was blood.

CDR3 in amino acids: CASSLILGSGYTF. The CDR3 DNA reads as TGTGCCAGCAGTTTAATCCTAGGGTCTGGCTACACCTTC. The chain joins TRBV12-3 or TRBV12-4 to TRBJ1-2; D is unclear. The CDR3 length is 13 residues. V lost 2 bases and J lost 7, with 11 bases in between.